One and the same sample provided the 25 T cell receptor beta chains below, sequenced in a study of monozygotic twins with inflammatory bowel disease. TCRdb re-called the 5' RACE reads; one entry per CDR3 protein, DNA not given. The specimen's table records approximately 340,000 distinct CDR3 sequences. Sequenced sample: blood. The receptors here all came from a human donor with ulcerative colitis or Crohn's disease, or a healthy co-twin of an affected twin (not recorded which).

The rearrangement joins TRBV19 to TRBJ1-5; TCRdb reports TRBD1, a call that lacks DNA to check it against. Germline CDR1 and CDR2: LNHDA and SQIVND (reference sequence). This CDR3 comprises 15 residues. The CDR3 is CASSSTGTGAQPQHF.

CDR3 residues: CASSRAGRKLFF. The chain combines TRBV7-2 with TRBJ1-4. Germline values: CDR1 SGHTA, CDR2 FQGNSA. The CDR3 loop spans 12 amino acids. Full variable domain (missing parts from reference TRBV7-2 and TRBJ1-4): GAGVSQSPSNKVTEKGKDVELRCDPISGHTALYWYRQSLGQGLEFLIYFQGNSAPDKSGLPSDRFSAERTGGSVSTLTIQRTQQEDSAVYLCASSRAGRKLFFGSGTQLSVL.

This chain joins TRBV20-1 and TRBJ2-3; as DNA is missing, the TRBD2 call by TCRdb cannot be tested. This CDR3 contains 18 residues. The germline gives CDR1 DFQATT, CDR2 SNEGSKA (reference sequence). The CDR3 sequence is CSAREILRLAGVVGTQYF.

The chain links TRBV7-9 to TRBJ2-1; as DNA is missing, the TRBD1 call by TCRdb cannot be tested. This CDR3 contains 13 residues. Looked up from germline, CDR1 is SEHNR and CDR2 is FQNEAQ (reference sequence). The CDR3 reads CASSEGQYNEQFF.

The J gene is TRBJ2-6, the V gene TRBV24-1; there is no DNA to check the TCRdb D call of TRBD1. Germline V lookup: CDR1 KGHDR, CDR2 SFDVKD. This CDR3 has 20 amino acids. The CDR3: CATSDPDRGRSVSGANVLTF.

This sequence joins TRBV12-3 or TRBV12-4 and TRBJ2-4; TCRdb's D gene call, TRBD1, goes unchecked for lack of DNA. This CDR3 is 14 amino acids long. This CDR3 reads CASSLSGGKNIQYF.

V and J are TRBV19 and TRBJ1-5. The CDR3 contains 12 residues. Germline values: CDR1 LNHDA, CDR2 SQIVND (reference sequence). CDR3: CASSMQNQPQHF.

The chain carries TRBV7-9 and TRBJ1-3; TCRdb outputs TRBD1, but without DNA this stays unchecked. Germline V gives CDR1 SEHNR, CDR2 FQNEAQ (reference sequence). There are 15 residues in the CDR3. The CDR3 is CASTHGAEDGNTIYF.

The chain couples TRBV7-9 to TRBJ2-3; TCRdb reports TRBD1, a call that lacks DNA to check it against. Germline V gene sequence: CDR1 SEHNR, CDR2 FQNEAQ (reference sequence). The CDR3 consists of 15 residues. The CDR3 spells CASSLTRGAVDTQYF.

The J gene is TRBJ2-7, the V gene TRBV5-1; TCRdb's assignment of TRBD1 cannot be checked, as there is no DNA. CDR3 length: 14 residues. From germline, CDR1 is SGHRS and CDR2 YFSETQ. The CDR3 protein is CASSLSLAGDEQYF.

The rearrangement links TRBV2 to TRBJ2-7. This CDR3 is built from 13 residues. Germline V gene data show CDR1 as SNHLY and CDR2 as FYNNEI. CDR3: CASSRTVDYEQYF. The full variable domain, in which reference TRBV2 and TRBJ2-7 provide the parts outside the CDR3, is EPEVTQTPSHQVTQMGQEVILRCVPISNHLYFYWYRQILGQKVEFLVSFYNNEISEKSEIFDDQFSVERPDGSNFTLKIRSTKLEDSAMYFCASSRTVDYEQYFGPGTRLTVT.

This clonotype is called medium-sized based on its frequency. The chain recombines TRBV7-2 with TRBJ1-2. This CDR3 region has 13 residues. Germline V gene sequence: CDR1 SGHTA, CDR2 FQGNSA. CDR3 residues: CASSSERRYGYTF.

The chain uses TRBV7-3 and TRBJ2-2; TCRdb reports TRBD1, a call that lacks DNA to check it against. Germline lookup yields CDR1 SGHTA and CDR2 FQGTGA. This CDR3 has 17 amino acids. CDR3 region: CASSSLTGVGNTGELFF.

The chain couples TRBV29-1 to TRBJ2-3. CDR1 and CDR2 from the germline V gene are SQVTM and ANQGSEA. The CDR3 is 12 residues long. The CDR3: CSVDPSGDTQYF.

The chain employs TRBV20-1 and TRBJ2-7; TCRdb's D call, TRBD1, is unchecked because there is no DNA. This CDR3 has 15 amino acids. From germline, CDR1 is DFQATT and CDR2 SNEGSKA (reference sequence). The CDR3 is CSARAHGLGLDEQYF.

The V gene is TRBV6-2 or TRBV6-3, the J gene TRBJ2-5; the TRBD1 assignment by TCRdb is unverifiable without DNA. Germline CDR1 reads MNHEY; CDR2 reads SVGEGT. The CDR3 loop spans 13 amino acids. CDR3 amino acids: CASRGQYQETQYF.

This sequence joins TRBV7-2 and TRBJ1-1. Germline CDR1 is SGHTA and CDR2 is FQGNSA. The CDR3 consists of 12 residues. This CDR3 reads CASSYDGTEAFF.

The chain employs TRBV6-6 and TRBJ1-2; TCRdb's D call of TRBD1 is untestable without DNA. Germline lookup yields CDR1 MNHNY and CDR2 SVGAGI (reference sequence). The CDR3 extends over 13 amino acids. This CDR3 is CASSSLDGYGYTF.

The rearrangement joins TRBV20-1 to TRBJ2-5; TCRdb outputs TRBD1, but without DNA this stays unchecked. The CDR3 consists of 11 residues. Germline V lookup: CDR1 DFQATT, CDR2 SNEGSKA (reference sequence). CDR3: CSVTTGETQYF.

The chain is built from TRBV7-3 and TRBJ2-1; TCRdb's D call, TRBD2, is unchecked because there is no DNA. CDR1 SGHTA and CDR2 FQGTGA come from the germline V gene. This CDR3 is 18 amino acids long. CDR3 region: CASSPKSSGRSSYNEQFF.

The chain is built from TRBV6-1 and TRBJ2-7. This CDR3 has 11 residues. Germline loops: CDR1 MNHNS, CDR2 SASEGT. The CDR3 here is CASSDPYEQYF.

The chain has TRBV5-1 and TRBJ2-6; with no DNA, the TCRdb D assignment of TRBD1 cannot be verified. Germline CDR1 is SGHRS and CDR2 is YFSETQ. The CDR3 loop spans 16 amino acids. This CDR3 is CASSLGTGAGANVLTF.

V usage is TRBV30 and J usage is TRBJ1-1; there is no DNA to check the TCRdb D call of TRBD1. This CDR3 spans 14 amino acids. CDR1 and CDR2 from the germline V gene are GTSNPN and SVGIG (reference sequence). The CDR3: CAWSVRAGGNEAFF.

The chain is built from TRBV11-2 and TRBJ1-5; TCRdb's assignment of TRBD1 cannot be checked, as there is no DNA. Per the germline V gene, CDR1 is SGHAT and CDR2 is FQNNGV. The CDR3 runs 15 residues. This CDR3 is CASSLAGSGTQPQHF.

The chain is built from TRBV7-3 and TRBJ2-3. The CDR3 is 14 residues long. CDR1 and CDR2 (germline): SGHTA, FQGTGA. CDR3 loop: CASSSLKVADTQYF.